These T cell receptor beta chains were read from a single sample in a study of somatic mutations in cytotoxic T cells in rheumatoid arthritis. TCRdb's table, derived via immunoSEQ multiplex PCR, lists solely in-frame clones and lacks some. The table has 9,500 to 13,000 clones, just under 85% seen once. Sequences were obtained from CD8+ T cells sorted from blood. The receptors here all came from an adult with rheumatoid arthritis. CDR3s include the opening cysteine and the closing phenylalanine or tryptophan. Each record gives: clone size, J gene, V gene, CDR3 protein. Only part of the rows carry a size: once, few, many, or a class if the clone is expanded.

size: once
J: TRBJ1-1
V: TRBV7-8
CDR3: CASSLELVFGMNTEAFF

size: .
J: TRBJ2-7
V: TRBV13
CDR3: CASSLGTAAYEQYF

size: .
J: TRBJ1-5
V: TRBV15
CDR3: CATSRAGYSNQPQHF

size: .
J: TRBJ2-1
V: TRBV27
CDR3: CASSPEPGRNNEQFF

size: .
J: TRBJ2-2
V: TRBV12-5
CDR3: CASGFLRDRGPGELFF

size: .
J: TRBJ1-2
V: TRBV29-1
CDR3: CSVEDQNRGGYGYTF

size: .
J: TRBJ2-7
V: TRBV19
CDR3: CATRKTGHHEQYF

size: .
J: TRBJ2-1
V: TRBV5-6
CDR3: CASSLGRGWEQFF

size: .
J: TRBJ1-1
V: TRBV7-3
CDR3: CASSLGTGPLTEAFF

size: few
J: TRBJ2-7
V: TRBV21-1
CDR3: CASSRLAGNYEQYF

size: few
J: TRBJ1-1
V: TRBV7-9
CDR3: CASSRTGPNTEAFF

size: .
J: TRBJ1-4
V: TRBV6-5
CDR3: CASSYGQYNEKLFF

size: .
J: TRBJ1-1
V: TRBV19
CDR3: CASSIPQKAFF

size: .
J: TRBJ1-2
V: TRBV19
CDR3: CASSIGGAPGYTF

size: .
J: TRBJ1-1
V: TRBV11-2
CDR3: CASSLRYDFPEAFF

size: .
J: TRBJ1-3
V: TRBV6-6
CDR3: CASSYLGHLSGNTIYF

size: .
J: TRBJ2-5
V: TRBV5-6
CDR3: CASSPEAEETQYF

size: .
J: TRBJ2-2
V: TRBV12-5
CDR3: CASGYYTGELFF

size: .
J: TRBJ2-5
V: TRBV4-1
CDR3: CASSQDDHQETQYF

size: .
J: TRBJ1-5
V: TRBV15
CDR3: CATSTQWGGNQPQHF

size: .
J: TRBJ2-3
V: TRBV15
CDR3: CATSRDGFLTDTQYF

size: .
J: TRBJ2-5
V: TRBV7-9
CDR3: CASSSSYQETQYF